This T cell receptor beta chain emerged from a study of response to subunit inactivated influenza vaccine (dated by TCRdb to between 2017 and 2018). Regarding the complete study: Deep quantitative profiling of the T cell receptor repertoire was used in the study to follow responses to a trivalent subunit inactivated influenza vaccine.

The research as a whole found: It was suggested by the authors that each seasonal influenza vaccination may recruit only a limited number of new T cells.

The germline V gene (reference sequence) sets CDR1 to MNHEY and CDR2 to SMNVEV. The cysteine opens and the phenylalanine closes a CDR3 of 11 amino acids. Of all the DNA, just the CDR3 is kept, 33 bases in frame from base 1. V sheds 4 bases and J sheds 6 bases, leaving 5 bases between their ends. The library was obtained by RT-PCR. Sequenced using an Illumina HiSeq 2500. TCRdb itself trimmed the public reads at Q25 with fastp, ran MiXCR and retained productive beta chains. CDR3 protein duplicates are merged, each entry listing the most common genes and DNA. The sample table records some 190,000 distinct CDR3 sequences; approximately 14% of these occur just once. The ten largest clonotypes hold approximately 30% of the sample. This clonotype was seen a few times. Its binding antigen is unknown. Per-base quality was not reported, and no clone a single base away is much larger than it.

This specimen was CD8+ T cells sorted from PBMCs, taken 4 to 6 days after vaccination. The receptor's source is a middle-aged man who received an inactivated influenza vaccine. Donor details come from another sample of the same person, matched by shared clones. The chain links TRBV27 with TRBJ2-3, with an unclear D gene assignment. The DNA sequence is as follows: TGTGCCAGCAGTTCAATGGATACGCAGTATTTT. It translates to CASSSMDTQYF.